The clone carrying this T cell receptor (beta chain) was counted only a few times. As yet, its antigen is unknown. Germline loops: CDR1 SGDLS, CDR2 YYNGEE. This CDR3 has 8 amino acids. The V and J ends lost 6 bases and 11 bases respectively, with 3 bases between them. This entry comes from a study of T cells in Graves' hyperthyroidism and ophthalmopathy. There were TCR beta CDR3 regions amplified from RNA transcripts. First-round RT-PCR of the TCR CDR3 relied on the HTBI primer set. TCRdb ran MiXCR on the multiplex PCR reads and lists one entry per CDR3 protein. The sample includes about 560,000 distinct CDR3 sequences, 12% to 15% of them seen just once. Patients were excluded for uncontrolled infection, other autoimmune disease, pregnancy or lactation. Together with thyroid ultrasound, orbital computed tomography, serum thyroxine and TRAb, clinical symptoms were used for diagnoses. Study-wide points: Progression to ophthalmopathy was predicted a median of approximately seven months early. Also found in blood were most expanded thyroid clonotypes above 0.001.

The material sequenced was blood. The gene calls are TRBV9 and TRBJ1-5; no firm D call. This clonotype was obtained from a woman aged 40 to 49 with Graves' hyperthyroidism. CDR3 in DNA: TGTGCCAGCACGACCCAGCATTTT. Amino acid sequence: CASTTQHF.